The 29 T cell receptor beta chains given below trace back to one sample, sequenced in a study of beta chain features in type 1 diabetes. These TCRs' antigens remain unknown. The study, taken as a whole, reports: In every one of the four CD4+ subsets, TCRB CDR3s were moderately but significantly shorter in Type 1 diabetes patients.

Expressed TCRB transcripts were sequenced because the isolated RNA had all been reverse transcribed beforehand. Libraries were prepared by immunoSEQ multiplex PCR; TCRdb keeps only in-frame clonotypes and omits some of them. The sample holds around 240,000 clones, roughly 17% seen once. Sequenced sample: naive CD4+ T cells from blood. These receptors were collected from a man aged 25 to 40 with type 1 diabetes.

V is TRBV30 and J is TRBJ2-1, with 10 nucleotides matching TRBD1. Trimming cost V 4 bases and J 8 bases; bases outside gene matches: 8. Germline assignment: CDR1 GTSNPN and CDR2 SVGIG (reference sequence). There are 14 residues in the CDR3. This chain's CDR3 is CAWTRQGARYEQFF. DNA for the CDR3: TGTGCCTGGACTAGACAGGGGGCAAGGTATGAGCAGTTCTTC. The entire variable domain, with the rest obtained from reference TRBV30 and TRBJ2-1, is as follows: SQTIHQWPATLVQPVGSPLSLECTVEGTSNPNLYWYRQAAGRGLQLLFYSVGIGQISSEVPQNLSASRPQDRQFILSSKKLLLSDSGFYLCAWTRQGARYEQFFGPGTRLTVL.

The chain employs TRBV28 and TRBJ2-3; D uncertain. V lost 10 bases and J 4 bases, leaving 12 bases between the germline ends. CDR1 is MDHEN and CDR2 is SYDVKM in the germline V gene. CDR3 size: 12 residues. The CDR3, as DNA: TGTGCCACCGAGGTTGGCTCAGATACGCAGTATTTT. Translation gives CATEVGSDTQYF. The full variable domain, with the rest looked up from reference TRBV28 and TRBJ2-3, is DVKVTQSSRYLVKRTGEKVFLECVQDMDHENMFWYRQDPGLGLRLIYFSYDVKMKEKGDIPEGYSVSREKKERFSLILESASTNQTSMYLCATEVGSDTQYFGPGTRLTVL.

This clone has a handful of counts. The J gene is TRBJ2-3, the V gene TRBV28; 13 nucleotides agree with TRBD2. Germline loops: CDR1 MDHEN, CDR2 SYDVKM. The CDR3 is 15 residues long. V was pared by 5 bases and J by 4 bases, with 3 bases of the junction left unmatched. CDR3 sequence (DNA): TGTGCCAGCAGTACCGGGACTAGCGGGGCAGATACGCAGTATTTT. Translating gives CASSTGTSGADTQYF.

The chain has TRBV23-1 and TRBJ2-1, with 11 bases lining up with TRBD1. TRBV23-1 has ORF status, its function being uncertain. The junction had 21 bases not matched to a gene; V was cut back by 6 bases and J by 5 bases. The CDR3 has 20 amino acids. The CDR3 loop reads CASRQSRDRGMNGWDNEQFF. The CDR3 DNA reads as TGCGCCAGCAGACAAAGCCGGGACAGGGGGATGAACGGGTGGGACAATGAGCAGTTCTTC.

This clone was observed a few times. J is TRBJ2-5 and V is TRBV2; 9 bases are a match to TRBD2. Germline CDR1 reads SNHLY; CDR2 reads FYNNEI. Unmatched junction bases numbered 10, after V lost 7 bases and J lost 4 bases. This CDR3 region has 15 residues. CDR3 nucleotides: TGTGCCAGCACCGGAAGAGGACTAGCGACAGAGACCCAGTACTTC. It codes for CASTGRGLATETQYF.

The chain couples TRBV9 to TRBJ1-4; 8 bases agree with TRBD1. The CDR3 covers 15 residues. The junction had 9 bases not matched to a gene; V was cut back by 3 bases and J by 8 bases. From germline, CDR1 is SGDLS and CDR2 YYNGEE. The CDR3 sequence: CASSGRQGTHEKLFF. DNA of the CDR3: TGTGCCAGCAGCGGGAGACAGGGGACTCACGAAAAACTGTTTTTT.

This sequence joins TRBV4-2 and TRBJ2-3; no firm D call. Germline V gene sequence: CDR1 LGHNA, CDR2 YNFKEQ. This CDR3 region has 14 residues. The ends were cut back, 4 bases at V and 0 bases at J, with 8 bases in the middle. The CDR3 region is CASSPDLSTDTQYF. In DNA form, the CDR3 reads TGTGCCAGCAGCCCGGACCTTAGCACAGATACGCAGTATTTT.

This clone was seen a few times. This chain connects TRBV29-1 to TRBJ1-2, with D tentatively TRBD1 (5 bases). The CDR3 is 14 amino acids. CDR1 and CDR2 (germline): SQVTM, ANQGSEA. V was cut by 1 base and J by 0 bases, with 9 bases left in between. CDR3 residues: CSVEGGTSNYGYTF. CDR3 nucleotide sequence: TGCAGCGTTGAAGGGGGCACCTCTAACTATGGCTACACCTTC. Combining the CDR3 with reference TRBV29-1 and TRBJ1-2 gives the whole variable domain SAVISQKPSRDICQRGTSLTIQCQVDSQVTMMFWYRQQPGQSLTLIATANQGSEATYESGFVIDKFPISRPNLTFSTLTVSNMSPEDSSIYLCSVEGGTSNYGYTFGSGTRLTVV.

The table lists this clone with a few counts. The chain has TRBV30 and TRBJ2-1; 10 nucleotides align to TRBD2. This CDR3 has 14 residues. The junction had 4 bases not matched to a gene; V was cut back by 5 bases and J by 3 bases. Germline loops: CDR1 GTSNPN, CDR2 SVGIG (reference sequence). The CDR3 spells CAWGRLAGYNEQFF. DNA of the CDR3: TGTGCCTGGGGTAGACTAGCGGGCTACAATGAGCAGTTCTTC.

This clone was counted a few times. The chain carries TRBV19 and TRBJ2-1, with D hard to call. Germline V gene lookup returns CDR1 LNHDA and CDR2 SQIVND (reference sequence). This CDR3 has 15 amino acids. The ends were cut back, 6 bases at V and 3 bases at J, with 15 bases in the middle. This CDR3 reads CASSLSLGSYNEQFF. Here the CDR3 DNA reads TGTGCCAGTAGCCTCTCTTTGGGAAGCTACAATGAGCAGTTCTTC.

About this clone: At the DNA level, this CDR3 is encoded by other sequences in the same sample as well. The V call is TRBV7-2, the J call TRBJ1-1; 7 positions agree with TRBD1. Per the germline V gene, CDR1 is SGHTA and CDR2 is FQGNSA. The CDR3 length is 14 residues. Trimming cost V 3 bases and J 2 bases; bases outside gene matches: 3. CDR3 sequence: CASSLTGLNTEAFF. The CDR3 DNA is TGTGCCAGCAGCTTGACAGGGCTTAACACTGAAGCTTTCTTT.

This clone has more than one count but fewer than ten. The rearrangement joins TRBV7-9 to TRBJ2-3; 8 bases align to TRBD2. This CDR3 contains 16 residues. V was pared by 6 bases and J by 4 bases, with 12 bases of the junction left unmatched. Germline assignment: CDR1 SEHNR and CDR2 FQNEAQ (reference sequence). Here the CDR3 reads CASSNQAGEGADTQYF. For the CDR3, the DNA is TGTGCCAGCAGTAACCAAGCGGGAGAGGGGGCAGATACGCAGTATTTT.

The rearrangement uses TRBV29-1 and TRBJ2-1; D assignment may be TRBD1 or TRBD2 (5 bases each). The V end was cut by 2 bases, the J end by 4 bases, with 18 bases between. The CDR3 is made up of 16 amino acids. Germline CDR1 reads SQVTM; CDR2 reads ANQGSEA. Here the CDR3 DNA reads TGCAGCGTTGAAAGAGGAGGCAGGGCGAGGTACAATGAGCAGTTCTTC. It codes for CSVERGGRARYNEQFF.

The rearrangement uses TRBV30 and TRBJ2-1; possible D gene TRBD1, 5 bases. Germline V gene data show CDR1 as GTSNPN and CDR2 as SVGIG (reference sequence). This CDR3 has 15 residues. Trimming cost V 2 bases and J 1 base, with 12 bases left between them. The CDR3 bases are TGTGCCTGGAGTATTGGGGCTGGGTCCTACAATGAGCAGTTCTTC. It is translated as CAWSIGAGSYNEQFF.

There are a few counts of this clone. The chain is built from TRBV2 and TRBJ2-1; tentative D call: TRBD1 (5 bases). This CDR3 region has 13 residues. The V gene lost 5 bases and the J gene lost 11 bases, with 16 bases spanning the gap. Germline values: CDR1 SNHLY, CDR2 FYNNEI. CDR3: CASSPVRTPKQFF. The CDR3 coding sequence is TGTGCCAGCAGTCCCGTTAGGACACCCAAGCAGTTCTTC. Supplemented by reference TRBV2 and TRBJ2-1, the full variable domain reads EPEVTQTPSHQVTQMGQEVILRCVPISNHLYFYWYRQILGQKVEFLVSFYNNEISEKSEIFDDQFSVERPDGSNFTLKIRSTKLEDSAMYFCASSPVRTPKQFFGPGTRLTVL.

The rearrangement links TRBV5-4 to TRBJ2-1, with 7 bases identical to TRBD2. CDR3 length: 14 residues. CDR1 and CDR2 from the germline V gene are SGHNT and YYREEE (reference sequence). The V and J ends lost 4 bases and 5 bases, in that order; junction bases with no gene match: 6. In DNA, the CDR3 is TGTGCCAGCAGCCCAGCGGGACGGAACAATGAGCAGTTCTTC. As protein: CASSPAGRNNEQFF.

The rearrangement links TRBV30 to TRBJ2-3; D unclear. Germline CDR1 reads GTSNPN; CDR2 reads SVGIG (reference sequence). The ends were cut back, 1 base at V and 4 bases at J, with 3 bases in the middle. CDR3 length equals 11 residues. The CDR3 protein is CAWSDADTQYF. The CDR3 nucleotides read TGTGCCTGGAGTGACGCAGATACGCAGTATTTT.

J is TRBJ1-5 and V is TRBV5-4; 8 nucleotides match TRBD1. Germline assignment: CDR1 SGHNT and CDR2 YYREEE (reference sequence). This CDR3 has 13 residues. The V and J ends lost 4 bases and 9 bases, in that order; junction bases with no gene match: 6. CDR3 in DNA: TGTGCCAGCAGCCCGGACAGGGAGAGGCCCCAGCATTTT. Translation gives CASSPDRERPQHF.

V is TRBV21-1 and J is TRBJ2-6. TRBV21-1 is given as a pseudogene. The CDR3 spans 15 residues. Here the CDR3 reads CASSMWCSGANVLTF. The CDR3 nucleotides are TGTGCCAGCAGCATGTGGTGCTCTGGGGCCAACGTCCTGACTTTC.

The chain carries TRBV7-2 and TRBJ2-4; D is perhaps TRBD2 (6 bases). Germline V lookup: CDR1 SGHTA, CDR2 FQGNSA. With 4 bases removed from V and 8 bases from J, the gap between germline ends came to 21 bases. The CDR3 spans 16 residues. The CDR3 DNA reads TGTGCCAGCAGCTCAACCCGACCGGGAGTAGGTGACATTCAGTACTTC. This sequence encodes CASSSTRPGVGDIQYF.

This clone showed up just a few times. V and J are TRBV27 and TRBJ1-1; D uncertain. Germline V lookup: CDR1 MNHEY, CDR2 SMNVEV (reference sequence). This CDR3 has 14 residues. Trimming stripped 5 bases from V and 5 bases from J, with 15 bases between. CDR3 residues: CASSPYPGRTEAFF. The CDR3 nucleotides read TGTGCCAGCAGTCCATACCCCGGACGGACTGAAGCTTTCTTT.

In this sample, this clone turned up a few times. The chain carries TRBV23-1 and TRBJ2-3; D is uncertain. TRBV23-1 is an open reading frame whose function is uncertain. V was pared by 6 bases and J by 4 bases, with 20 bases between. The CDR3 covers 16 residues. The CDR3 DNA reads TGCGCCAGCAGCCCTAGGTCTGTCGTCAGAGCAGATACGCAGTATTTT. It encodes CASSPRSVVRADTQYF.

The chain has TRBV25-1 and TRBJ1-2, with TRBD1 matching 7 bases. CDR3 length: 13 amino acids. V was clipped by 5 bases and J by 2 bases; unmatched bases: 2. Germline V lookup: CDR1 MGHDK, CDR2 SYGVNS. The DNA for the CDR3 is TGTGCCAGCAGTCCGGGACAGAACTATGGCTACACCTTC. The encoded protein is CASSPGQNYGYTF.

The rearrangement links TRBV2 to TRBJ2-3; TRBD2 matches at 14 bases. Germline CDR1 SNHLY, CDR2 FYNNEI. The CDR3 is 16 amino acids. V dropped 5 bases and J dropped 4; count of bases not matched to a gene: 5. This CDR3 reads CASSKGLAGGPDTQYF. CDR3 nucleotide sequence: TGTGCCAGCAGTAAAGGACTAGCGGGAGGCCCAGATACGCAGTATTTT. The variable domain in full, with the rest retrieved from reference TRBV2 and TRBJ2-3, is EPEVTQTPSHQVTQMGQEVILRCVPISNHLYFYWYRQILGQKVEFLVSFYNNEISEKSEIFDDQFSVERPDGSNFTLKIRSTKLEDSAMYFCASSKGLAGGPDTQYFGPGTRLTVL.

The V and J genes are TRBV20-1 and TRBJ2-7; no clear D gene. Trimming removed 5 bases at V and 2 bases at J, with 7 bases between. From germline, CDR1 is DFQATT and CDR2 SNEGSKA (reference sequence). The CDR3 has 11 amino acids. The CDR3 nucleotides are TGCAGTGCTCCGAAGGCCTACGAGCAGTACTTC. Encoded protein: CSAPKAYEQYF.

The chain employs TRBV4-1 and TRBJ2-1; 7 bases fit TRBD2. Unmatched junction bases numbered 20, after V lost 4 bases and J lost 14 bases. The CDR3 has 16 residues. Germline V gene sequence: CDR1 MGHRA, CDR2 YSYEKL. CDR3 sequence reads: CASSRGRSGISDVEFF. CDR3 nucleotides: TGCGCCAGCAGCCGAGGGAGAAGCGGGATATCGGACGTGGAGTTCTTC.

In its sample, this clone was seen a few times. This chain joins TRBV18 and TRBJ2-5; D ambiguous. This CDR3 has 15 amino acids. The germline CDR1 and CDR2 sequences are KGHSH and LQKENI. Trimming shortened V by 6 bases and J by 3 bases, and 17 bases separated the two germline ends. The DNA of the CDR3 is TGTGCCAGCTCCTCCCCGGGCCCACTGAAAGAGACCCAGTACTTC. It codes for CASSSPGPLKETQYF.

The gene calls are TRBV7-6 and TRBJ2-7, with 10 bases fitting TRBD2. Germline V gives CDR1 SGHVS, CDR2 FNYEAQ. This CDR3 has 18 amino acids. Unmatched junction bases numbered 17, after V lost 5 bases and J lost 4 bases. CDR3 DNA: TGTGCCAGCAGCCCCGGGACTAGCGCGGGGGCCGCAGAATACGAGCAGTACTTC. Translation gives CASSPGTSAGAAEYEQYF.

V usage is TRBV2 and J usage is TRBJ1-4, with unresolved D. The V gene's germline CDR1 is SNHLY and CDR2 FYNNEI. The CDR3 covers 14 residues. Between the trimmed V and J ends, which lost 1 base and 8 bases, there was a span of 11 bases. DNA for the CDR3: TGTGCCAGCAGTGAAGGCCAGGCCACGGAAAAACTGTTTTTT. Amino acid sequence: CASSEGQATEKLFF.